This T cell receptor beta chain was identified in a study of cytomegalovirus exposure and HLA in healthy donors. Profiled with immunoSEQ multiplex PCR; TCRdb holds only in-frame clones, not every one. The sample has some 46,000 clones, 92% seen once. The source material was PBMCs. The sequence derives from a man in his late teens or twenties in good health and CMV-seronegative.

As DNA, the CDR3 is TGTGCCAGCAGTCCGTCGCTGGGGCGGAATGAAAAACTGTTTTTT. Its translation: CASSPSLGRNEKLFF. V is TRBV2 and J is TRBJ1-4; D perhaps matches TRBD1 (5 bases). This CDR3 contains 15 residues. The V end lost 5 bases, the J end lost 5 bases, and 15 bases lay between the germline ends. Germline values: CDR1 SNHLY, CDR2 FYNNEI.